This T cell receptor beta chain was sequenced during a study of beta chain features in type 1 diabetes. Study-level background: The examined sorted cells totaled fewer than 140 million across samples. General observations from the study: Shortening that was moderate but significant affected the TCRB CDR3s of Type 1 diabetes patients in all four CD4+ subsets. A greater similarity of naive, central memory and Treg TCRB repertoires was seen among patients than among healthy donors.

The study reverse transcribed the entire isolated RNA, so it sequenced expressed TCRB transcripts. The data were produced by immunoSEQ multiplex PCR, yet TCRdb's version contains in-frame clones alone and is incomplete. Found here are hundreds of thousands of clones, 15% of them singletons; the top ten hold 0.09% to 0.095%. This clone has just a few counts. Its target is not known. Per the germline V gene, CDR1 is LNHDA and CDR2 is SQIVND (reference sequence). V was clipped by 7 bases and J by 1 base, with 10 bases between them. The length of the CDR3 is 13 residues. Source material: naive CD4+ T cells from blood. The genes are TRBV19 and TRBJ1-1; D is uncertain. The clonotype was recovered from a man aged 18 to 30 in good health. The CDR3 reads CASTGVENTEAFF. The CDR3, as DNA: TGTGCCAGTACCGGGGTTGAGAACACTGAAGCTTTCTTT.